This record looks at one TCR beta chain sequence and its context. Its antigen is undetermined. This specimen comes from a study of T cells in Graves' hyperthyroidism and ophthalmopathy. Overall study results and limits: Researchers found most expanded thyroid clonotypes above 0.001 in blood as well. Ophthalmopathy, which appeared later, was predicted by the model a median about 6.8 months before onset. A 13 V-J signature model discriminated ophthalmopathy versus stable hyperthyroidism.

Any patient presenting with uncontrolled infection, other autoimmune disease, pregnancy or lactation was left out. There were TCR beta CDR3 regions amplified from RNA transcripts. TCR CDR3 regions were first amplified by RT-PCR with HTBI primers. Using its own MiXCR run on the multiplex PCR reads, TCRdb lists one record per CDR3 protein. In the table there are fewer than 650,000 distinct CDR3 sequences, around 50% of which are singletons. Per the germline V gene, CDR1 is SNHLY and CDR2 is FYNNEI. This CDR3 is built from 14 residues. The germline V and J ends were trimmed by 7 bases and 5 bases, with 15 bases remaining between them.

The receptor was derived from an adult woman with Graves' disease, either hyperthyroidism or ophthalmopathy (not recorded which). The sequencing input was peripheral blood or thyroid tissue (not recorded which). The chain combines TRBV2 with TRBJ1-5; TRBD1 might be the D (6 bases). The CDR3: CASKIDSGDQPQHF. Here the CDR3 DNA reads TGTGCCAGCAAAATAGACTCAGGGGATCAGCCCCAGCATTTT. The full variable domain, in which reference TRBV2 and TRBJ1-5 provide the parts outside the CDR3, is EPEVTQTPSHQVTQMGQEVILRCVPISNHLYFYWYRQILGQKVEFLVSFYNNEISEKSEIFDDQFSVERPDGSNFTLKIRSTKLEDSAMYFCASKIDSGDQPQHFGDGTRLSIL.